This TCR beta chain was observed in a study of blood T cell repertoires in COVID-19 (dated by TCRdb to 2018 to 2021). Context from the whole study: The collaborator samples originated in the United States, Italy and Spain and spanned the acute and convalescent phases of COVID-19. The prospective study material was composed of cDNA or gDNA derived from T cells, B-cell-depleted T cells, or PBMCs. Deeply sampled blood TCRbeta repertoires from subjects exposed to, actively infected with, or recovered from COVID-19 were included in the dataset. A freely available public database, intended as a resource for researchers studying the immune response to SARS-CoV-2, is where the repertoires were released. Samples came from the ongoing ImmuneRACE study (first 160 participants) plus 1,254 subjects from 6 global collaborators. Sample metadata almost always included a de-identified subject ID, COVID-19 status, age in years and sex. HLA class I and class II types, where available, came from metadata supplied by the sample provider rather than from assay-based typing.

TCRbeta CDR3 regions were amplified from genomic DNA by means of the immunoSEQ Assay, a bias-controlled multiplex PCR. Per the source publication's procedure: The number of nucleated cells in each sample was estimated from the amplification of reference gene primers within the assay. To quantify the absolute abundance of each unique TCRbeta CDR3 rearrangement, sequence reads were collapsed and filtered. For each sample, productive Simpson clonality was calculated as the square root of Simpson's diversity index across productive rearrangements. The table comes from immuneACCESS by way of TCRdb, which keeps in-frame sequences with V and J called. Part of the clones is missing from these tables; in studies checked, under half for an unresolved V gene and the rest for unknown reasons. That table supplies the V and J calls and clone size; D and trimming were determined from the DNA. A total of 200,000 to 250,000 clones appear in this sample, 87% of them only once. The ten largest clonotypes hold 11% of the sample.

V lost 2 bases and J lost 0 bases, and the count of bases not matched to a germline gene is 6. Based on the germline V gene, the CDR1 and CDR2 sequences are LGHNA and YSLEER. Reading from cysteine to phenylalanine, the CDR3 counts 17 amino acids. Only CDR3 DNA is held: 51 bases, read in frame from base 1. Participants in the prospective study were aged about 18 to 95 years, lived in more than 20 United States geographic areas, and enrolled through a virtual design. In the prospective study, participants were assigned to cohorts based on the clinical history participants reported in a screening survey and a study questionnaire. Recovered participants in ImmuneRACE Cohort 3 were defined as having two consecutive negative NP/OP PCR tests, clearance from a healthcare professional, or resolution of symptoms. Mobile phlebotomists in the prospective study collected whole blood, serum and a nasopharyngeal or oropharyngeal swab from every participant. Additional blood draws and questionnaires over an approximately two-month period could optionally be provided by prospective study participants. Blood samples from the prospective study were shipped frozen or at room temperature prior to DNA extraction.

The paper's findings and limits, for the study overall: How much clinical and demographic metadata was included differed by source and by participant, and the metadata was provided uncurated.

A word on this clone: Its antigen is not yet known. No much larger clone exists at a distance of one base, and base qualities are not known.

The sequence was collected from a man younger than 40 who had recovered from COVID-19. The source material was PBMCs or T cells enriched from blood (not recorded which). The V and J segments used are TRBV4-3 and TRBJ1-3, with TRBD1 identical over 8 junction bases. The CDR3 protein is CASSQQPGQASGNTIYF. DNA sequence: TGCGCCAGCAGCCAACAACCGGGACAGGCCTCTGGAAACACCATATATTTT.